Listed below are T cell receptor beta chains from one sample, sequenced in a study of technical replicates of blood from a handful of donors. Some clones are missing from TCRdb's copy, which holds only in-frame ones; the method was immunoSEQ multiplex PCR. The sample shows roughly 14,000 clones, over 75% of them seen only once. Sequencing was performed on PBMCs. The receptors shown here come from a human donor in good health. The conserved cysteine and the conserved F or W are not part of the CDR3 here. Only some rows state a clone size, as once, few, many or a class for expanded clones.

>NA|TRBJ2-5|TRBV30
AWSETSLQETQY
>once|TRBJ1-2|TRBV5-4
ASSEIRDRAKYGYT
>NA|TRBJ2-5|TRBV15
ATSRDKNQETQY
>few|TRBJ1-5|TRBV9
ASSAGGYQPQH
>NA|TRBJ2-7|TRBV6-1
ASSEALQGVYEQY
>NA|TRBJ2-7|TRBV6-6
ASRFLGGGTYEQY
>NA|TRBJ1-1|TRBV6-5
ASSYSRGTEAF
>NA|TRBJ2-7|TRBV4-2
ASSQQGLAGAYEQY
>NA|TRBJ2-5|TRBV29-1
SVAGTVQETQY
>NA|TRBJ2-1|TRBV5-1
ASSLQNNEQF
>NA|TRBJ2-1|TRBV9
ASSPWEGHNEQF
>NA|TRBJ1-1|TRBV11-2
ASSLVGQGAIKAF
>once|TRBJ1-5|TRBV19
ASSIAGGNQPQH
>NA|TRBJ2-7|TRBV9
ASSPGTGGYYEQY
>NA|TRBJ2-1|TRBV6-4
AGYTGNEQF
>NA|TRBJ2-7|TRBV19
ATFQILSASSYEQY
>NA|TRBJ1-2|TRBV27
ASSSYPTINYGYT
>NA|TRBJ2-7|TRBV2
ASSGVEQY
>NA|TRBJ2-1|TRBV18
ASSPSTPFIAGLNNEQF
>NA|TRBJ2-3|TRBV4-1
ASSQEETGSYTQY
>NA|TRBJ2-5|TRBV7-2
ASSFQRGGAETQY
>NA|TRBJ1-5|TRBV5-5
ASSQTRSNQPQH
>NA|TRBJ2-1|TRBV29-1
SARAGYEQF
>NA|TRBJ2-3|TRBV7-9
ASSATGTSGREADTQY
>NA|TRBJ1-4|TRBV7-9
ASSLVQGYEKLF
>NA|TRBJ1-1|TRBV14
ASSPQWNTEAF
>NA|TRBJ2-5|TRBV18
ASSPFLAGGQETQY
>NA|TRBJ1-6|TRBV2
ASKVQGDRGSPLH
>NA|TRBJ2-1|TRBV30
AGSQGPNEQF
>NA|TRBJ2-1|TRBV5-1
ASSLAGGTSGREKSWNEQF
>NA|TRBJ2-1|TRBV29-1
SAGGGSYNEQF
>NA|TRBJ1-2|TRBV29-1
SVEDDSGGGYT
>NA|TRBJ2-2|TRBV9
ASSAMTSRWELF
>NA|TRBJ2-7|TRBV30
AWGRTGYYEQY
>NA|TRBJ2-1|TRBV19
ASREQGNNEQF
>NA|TRBJ1-4|TRBV5-1
ASSLGQGVTNEKLF
>NA|TRBJ2-1|TRBV6-4
ASSEGRGSYNEQF
>NA|TRBJ2-1|TRBV27
ASSLAGVGNEQF
>NA|TRBJ1-1|TRBV7-9
ASLQVMNTEAF
>NA|TRBJ1-5|TRBV18
ASSPPGQGDNQPQH
>NA|TRBJ1-2|TRBV7-8
ASSLGQGTYGYT
>NA|TRBJ1-2|TRBV5-4
ASSLVPGDDGYT
>NA|TRBJ1-5|TRBV19
ASSIDLSPGHPAPQH
>once|TRBJ2-1|TRBV7-6
ASSLVISSSYNEQF
>once|TRBJ2-5|TRBV27
ASSLTAPSGHQETQY
>NA|TRBJ2-7|TRBV25-1
ASSDSIPPYEQY
>NA|TRBJ2-7|TRBV5-5
ASSLTGTYEQY
>NA|TRBJ2-7|TRBV6-5
ASSYSRQGHEQY
>NA|TRBJ2-7|TRBV18
ASSPQNQGPMNTEQY
>NA|TRBJ2-1|TRBV7-7
ASSDLRSGKDEQF
>NA|TRBJ2-5|TRBV5-6
ASSSTGTGETQY
>NA|TRBJ2-3|TRBV11-3
ASSLGRDTFTDTQY
>NA|TRBJ2-5|TRBV28
AASGRTSGSLETQY
>NA|TRBJ2-5|TRBV30
AWERDRRQETQY
>NA|TRBJ2-7|TRBV7-9
ASSPGGSYEQY